This record looks at one TCR beta chain sequence and its context. Its matching antigen is unknown. This table comes from immunoSEQ multiplex PCR, and its TCRdb copy is limited to in-frame clones, with some not included. The repertoire holds 400,000 to 450,000 clones, roughly 91% seen once, with under 4.5% in the top ten. Specified treatment: 19 received Ad26.COV2.S at low or high dose, single or two shots; 5 received placebo; per-sample allocation not given. Following the first vaccine or placebo injection, samples were taken on day 63. Based in Boston, the donor was an adult of 18-55 years. These data originate in a study of Ad26.COV2.S vaccination and SARS-CoV-2 variants. Study context: Trial arm assignment for the donor was COV1001 Ad26.COV2.S.

Overall study findings and caveats: Overall T cell responses may have been underestimated by the analyses of TCR breadth and depth. Vaccinated and placebo-treated recipients had similar non-spike TCR breadth.

Trimming cost V 5 bases and J 4 bases; bases outside gene matches: 13. The length of the CDR3 is 16 residues. Germline CDR1 and CDR2: SEHNR and FQNEAQ (reference sequence). Specimen: peripheral blood, collected in a trial of Ad26.COV2.S vaccine versus placebo. This chain connects TRBV7-9 to TRBJ1-2, with TRBD1 identical over 7 bases. The clonotype comes from a person between 18 and 59 years old who received the Ad26.COV2.S COVID-19 vaccine or a placebo. The CDR3 protein is CASSPSGDRTPYGYTF. DNA for the CDR3: TGTGCCAGCAGCCCCTCAGGGGACAGAACCCCCTATGGCTACACCTTC. The entire variable domain, with the rest obtained from reference TRBV7-9 and TRBJ1-2, is as follows: DTGVSQNPRHKITKRGQNVTFRCDPISEHNRLYWYRQTLGQGPEFLTYFQNEAQLEKSRLLSDRFSAERPKGSFSTLEIQRTEQGDSAMYLCASSPSGDRTPYGYTFGSGTRLTVV.